This T cell receptor (beta chain) was retrieved from a study of blood T cell repertoires in COVID-19 (TCRdb year 2020). The study in broad terms: Samples from collaborators originated in the United States, Italy and Spain and spanned both the acute and convalescent phases of COVID-19. The material from the prospective study consisted of cDNA or gDNA derived from T cells, B-cell-depleted T cells, or PBMCs. The dataset comprised deeply sampled blood TCRbeta repertoires from subjects exposed to, actively infected with, or recovered from COVID-19. The repertoires were released in a freely available public database intended as a resource for research on the immune response to SARS-CoV-2. The samples were drawn from the first 160 participants of the ongoing ImmuneRACE study and from 1,254 subjects provided by 6 global collaborators. A de-identified subject ID, COVID-19 status, age in years and sex were almost always included in the sample metadata. Where HLA class I and class II types were available, the types were taken from metadata supplied by the sample provider, not from assay-based typing. The paper as a whole reports these results and caveats: The quantity of clinical and demographic metadata differed by source and by participant and was supplied without curation.

Concerning this clone itself: It has no known antigen specificity. Base qualities are not recorded, but no much larger clone differs from it by a single base.

One collaborating source in Seattle enrolled patients during active infection and followed them longitudinally through the course of disease. Each collaborating institution followed its own protocols to collect whole blood in K2EDTA tubes. Collaborator samples were shipped for TCRbeta analysis as frozen whole blood, isolated PBMCs, or DNA extracted from either sample type. TCRbeta CDR3 regions were amplified from genomic DNA using the immunoSEQ Assay, a bias-controlled multiplex PCR. The original methods were these. Within the assay, amplification of reference gene primers was used to estimate how many nucleated cells each sample contained. To quantify the absolute abundance of each unique TCRbeta CDR3 rearrangement, sequence reads were collapsed and filtered. Productive Simpson clonality was computed per sample as the square root of Simpson's diversity index over productive rearrangements. TCRdb holds this immuneACCESS table with in-frame rearrangements only. Some clones are missing; in checked studies, unresolved V genes explain under half, and the rest has no known cause. V and J calls and clone size are as listed in that table; D and trimming were resolved from the DNA. The sample table lists 150,000 to 180,000 clones, roughly four fifths of them with a count of one. The ten top clones hold around an eighth of the sample.

The sequenced material came from peripheral blood. This TCR derives from a woman aged 55-75 years with COVID-19, enrolled during active disease.

For the CDR3, the sequence is CASSSRTSGGAKGETQYF. The base sequence is TGTGCCAGCAGCTCCCGGACTAGCGGGGGGGCAAAGGGAGAGACCCAGTACTTC. The sequence links TRBV5-5 to TRBJ2-5, with 15 middle bases fitting TRBD2. CDR1 and CDR2 are read off the germline V gene (reference sequence) as SGHKS and YYEKEE. The germline V end is reduced by 3 bases and the J end by 4 bases; junction bases left unmatched: 10. From cysteine to phenylalanine, the CDR3 is 18 amino acids long. The DNA shown is the 54-base CDR3, in frame from base 1.